This T cell receptor (beta chain) was sequenced in a study of T cell repertoires in cytomegalovirus infection. Turning to the study itself: It can be stated that public TCR beta signatures indicated CMV infection as well as a matching HLA type.

Germline CDR1 and CDR2: MNHEY and SVGEGT. This CDR3 comprises 15 residues. The ends lost 2 bases at V and 8 bases at J; junction bases unmatched: 7. This clonotype turned up a few times. Its specificity is not known. TCRdb recomputed calls from the reads with MiXCR, one row per CDR3 protein. The table lists 150,000 to 200,000 distinct CDR3 sequences, under 20% of them singletons. Study-level points and caveats: Ex vivo responses were dominated by HLA-C-restricted CMV-specific TCR beta clonotypes. CMV carriers having the relevant HLA were flagged by cumulative public TCR beta family frequency.

The TCR comes from a human donor in good health (CMV status not recorded). Some clones in this sample may be carry-over from other donors' samples. Sequencing was done on a sample of CD8+ T cells from PBMCs. This chain links TRBV6-2 or TRBV6-3 with TRBJ2-1; 9 bases align to TRBD1. CDR3 sequence: CASSYTGTGYHEQFF. The CDR3 DNA follows: TGTGCCAGCAGTTACACCGGGACAGGGTATCATGAGCAGTTCTTC.